These 3 T cell receptor beta chains came from one sample sequenced in a study of cytomegalovirus exposure and HLA in healthy donors. Data came from immunoSEQ multiplex PCR; TCRdb stores just in-frame clones and leaves some out. The data contain 200,000 to 250,000 clones, more than 75% of them singletons. The material sequenced was PBMCs. The origin of the receptors is a young man in good health and CMV-seropositive.

CDR3 nucleotide sequence: TGTGCCAGCACCCAAGGGGGTGGCTACACCTTC. This sequence encodes CASTQGGGYTF. The V gene is TRBV11-2, the J gene TRBJ1-2, with D perhaps TRBD1 (6 bases). The CDR3 runs 11 residues. V lost 7 bases to trimming and J lost 7 bases, with 10 bases between them. Per germline, CDR1 SGHAT and CDR2 FQNNGV.

The chain uses TRBV5-1 and TRBJ2-3; TRBD2 agrees at 16 bases. V trimming: 7 bases; J trimming: 5 bases; junction bases outside the gene matches: 13. The CDR3 has 18 residues. The germline V gene has CDR1 SGHRS and CDR2 YFSETQ. CDR3 amino acids: CASARGTSGRAGEDTQYF. DNA for the CDR3: TGCGCCAGCGCAAGGGGGACTAGCGGGAGGGCCGGGGAAGATACGCAGTATTTT.

The CDR3 DNA reads TGCGCCAGCAGTGAGTCGTTTGGGGGAGGGTATGAGCAGTTCTTC. Translated: CASSESFGGGYEQFF. The J gene is TRBJ2-1, the V gene TRBV10-2, with 7 positions matching TRBD2. CDR1 WSHSY and CDR2 SAAADI come from the germline V gene. Trimming took 0 bases from V and 8 from J; bases not matched to a gene: 7. The CDR3 length is 15 residues.